This passage covers 32 T cell receptor beta chains from one sample sequenced in a study of blood T cell repertoires in COVID-19. Repertoires were generated with immunoSEQ multiplex PCR, while TCRdb's copy carries only in-frame clones and drops some. The sample includes about 26,000 clones, 65% to 90% of them seen just once. Sequencing was carried out using peripheral blood. The source of these receptors is a human donor in a cohort sampled during active COVID-19.

The gene calls are TRBV27 and TRBJ2-2; a weak D match, TRBD2 (6 bases). This CDR3 comprises 18 residues. Germline V gene lookup returns CDR1 MNHEY and CDR2 SMNVEV (reference sequence). V dropped 6 bases and J dropped 6 bases, with 26 bases sitting between them. The CDR3 coding sequence is TGTGCCAGCAGGTCCGGGGGAGCGGTCCCGCCTCTCGCCGGGGAGCTGTTTTTT. Encoded protein: CASRSGGAVPPLAGELFF.

This chain links TRBV6-1 with TRBJ2-7, with TRBD1 identical over 7 bases. V was pared by 2 bases and J by 4 bases, with 8 bases of the junction left unmatched. Germline V gives CDR1 MNHNS, CDR2 SASEGT. The CDR3 has 15 residues. CDR3 region: CASSEPTGSPYEQYF. DNA for the CDR3: TGTGCCAGCAGTGAACCGACAGGGTCCCCGTACGAGCAGTACTTC.

The chain is built from TRBV19 and TRBJ2-3, with D maybe TRBD2 (5 bases). Trimming took 6 bases from V and 1 from J, leaving 14 bases between them. The CDR3 is 15 amino acids. Germline V gene sequence: CDR1 LNHDA, CDR2 SQIVND (reference sequence). In nucleotides, the CDR3 is TGTGCCAGTAGGGACTCCCGGACGGGCACAGATACGCAGTATTTT. Residues: CASRDSRTGTDTQYF.

This clone was counted only a few times. This chain uses TRBV9 with TRBJ2-1; maybe TRBD2 (5 bases). Trimming took off 0 bases at V and 5 bases at J, with 9 bases between the two ends. Looked up from germline, CDR1 is SGDLS and CDR2 is YYNGEE. The CDR3 length is 14 residues. The CDR3 DNA follows: TGTGCCAGCAGCGTAGGACTACTAGACAATGAGCAGTTCTTC. As protein: CASSVGLLDNEQFF.

This chain links TRBV3-1 (or the pseudogene TRBV3-2) with TRBJ1-2; no clear D. CDR1 LGHDT and CDR2 YNNKEL come from the germline V gene (reference sequence). V was clipped by 2 bases and J by 5 bases, with 12 bases between them. The CDR3 contains 14 residues. The CDR3 sequence is CASSQPGRQYGYTF. The CDR3, as DNA: TGTGCCAGCAGCCAACCGGGTAGGCAATATGGCTACACCTTC.

The rearrangement uses TRBV5-1 and TRBJ1-2, with a weak D call TRBD1 (6 bases). CDR1 and CDR2 from the germline V gene are SGHRS and YFSETQ. The CDR3 is 19 residues long. The V end lost 0 bases, the J end lost 5 bases, and 26 bases lay between the germline ends. Here the CDR3 reads CASSLVGGGGPSRFYGYTF. CDR3 DNA: TGCGCCAGCAGCTTGGTCGGAGGGGGGGGTCCCTCTCGATTTTATGGCTACACCTTC.

The J gene is TRBJ1-1, the V gene TRBV12-5, with D perhaps matching TRBD1 (6 bases). The V end was cut by 3 bases, the J end by 2 bases, with 7 bases between. Germline CDR1 reads LGHNT; CDR2 reads FRNRAP. This CDR3 is built from 13 residues. The DNA of the CDR3 is TGTGCTAGTGGTTTAGGGGGTAACACTGAAGCTTTCTTT. Protein product: CASGLGGNTEAFF.

The chain couples TRBV11-2 to TRBJ1-6; possible D gene TRBD1, 6 bases. Trimming pared 0 bases from V and 14 bases from J, leaving 17 bases between. This CDR3 contains 15 residues. Germline values: CDR1 SGHAT, CDR2 FQNNGV. This CDR3 is CASSLEPTGQRSLHF. CDR3 DNA sequence: TGTGCCAGCAGCTTAGAGCCGACAGGCCAAAGATCCCTCCACTTT.

V is TRBV7-2 and J is TRBJ2-4; 12 positions agree with TRBD2. CDR1 is SGHTA, CDR2 FQGNSA, per germline. CDR3 length: 19 amino acids. J was trimmed by 1 base and V by 5 bases; bases with no gene match: 12. CDR3 DNA sequence: TGTGCCAGCAGCCCTGCTCTAGCGGGAGGGGTGAGGGCCAAAAACATTCAGTACTTC. Protein: CASSPALAGGVRAKNIQYF. Looking up the rest from reference TRBV7-2 and TRBJ2-4 gives the full variable domain: GAGVSQSPSNKVTEKGKDVELRCDPISGHTALYWYRQSLGQGLEFLIYFQGNSAPDKSGLPSDRFSAERTGGSVSTLTIQRTQQEDSAVYLCASSPALAGGVRAKNIQYFGAGTRLSVL.

The chain couples TRBV19 to TRBJ1-3, with D uncertain. Germline V gives CDR1 LNHDA, CDR2 SQIVND (reference sequence). Trimming stripped 5 bases from V and 5 bases from J, with 19 bases between. The CDR3 length is 16 residues. CDR3 in DNA: TGTGCCAGTAGTCCTACCTCTCGGGGTATGCGAAACACCATATATTTT. Protein product: CASSPTSRGMRNTIYF.

This clone was counted a few times. The chain carries TRBV19 and TRBJ2-1; 12 positions agree with TRBD2. The V and J ends lost 3 bases and 7 bases, in that order; junction bases with no gene match: 10. Germline CDR1 LNHDA, CDR2 SQIVND (reference sequence). This CDR3 is built from 17 residues. The CDR3 DNA is TGTGCCAGTAGTATGACTAGCGGGAGTATCTATCTTAATGAGCAGTTCTTC. Translation gives CASSMTSGSIYLNEQFF. Full variable domain (remainder filled in from reference TRBV19 and TRBJ2-1): DGGITQSPKYLFRKEGQNVTLSCEQNLNHDAMYWYRQDPGQGLRLIYYSQIVNDFQKGDIAEGYSVSREKKESFPLTVTSAQKNPTAFYLCASSMTSGSIYLNEQFFGPGTRLTVL.

The rearrangement links TRBV29-1 to TRBJ2-7, with D maybe TRBD2 (6 bases). The V end was cut by 6 bases, the J end by 2 bases, with 11 bases between. CDR1 SQVTM and CDR2 ANQGSEA come from the germline V gene. The length of the CDR3 is 12 residues. DNA of the CDR3: TGCAGCGTGCGGGACGGAGCCTACGAGCAGTACTTC. It encodes CSVRDGAYEQYF.

The CDR3, as DNA: TGTGCCAGTAGTCCTCCGACAGGGGAAGGGGCCTACGAGCAGTACTTC. Encoded protein: CASSPPTGEGAYEQYF. V is TRBV19 and J is TRBJ2-7; 8 positions agree with TRBD1. Germline values: CDR1 LNHDA, CDR2 SQIVND (reference sequence). This CDR3 has 16 residues. With 5 bases clipped from V and 2 bases from J, the junction kept 11 bases outside the gene matches.

CDR3 in DNA: TGTGCCAGCAGCCCGCTTCACTCGGGACAGGGGTATGGCTACACCTTC. Translation: CASSPLHSGQGYGYTF. V gene TRBV4-2 combines with J gene TRBJ1-2, with TRBD1 identical over 10 bases. The V gene's germline CDR1 is LGHNA and CDR2 YNFKEQ. V shed 4 bases and J 5 bases; nucleotides not matched to a gene: 10. This CDR3 is built from 16 residues.

The chain carries TRBV10-3 and TRBJ2-7, with D maybe TRBD2 (5 bases). The CDR3 runs to 15 residues. The germline V gene has CDR1 ENHRY and CDR2 SYGVKD. V was clipped by 3 bases and J by 3 bases, with 15 bases between them. The CDR3 DNA follows: TGTGCCATCAGTGACAGGAGCATCGGGGACTACGAGCAGTACTTC. Amino acid sequence: CAISDRSIGDYEQYF.

The chain is built from TRBV30 and TRBJ1-1; 11 bases map to TRBD1. The V gene end was trimmed by 5 bases and the J gene end by 5 bases; junction bases not matched to a gene: 10. From germline, CDR1 is GTSNPN and CDR2 SVGIG (reference sequence). The CDR3 runs to 15 residues. The CDR3 loop is CAWGQGALWGTEAFF. The CDR3 DNA reads as TGTGCCTGGGGACAGGGGGCCCTATGGGGTACTGAAGCTTTCTTT.

The V gene is TRBV13, the J gene TRBJ1-5; 8 bases match TRBD1. CDR1 and CDR2 (germline): PRHDT, FYEKMQ (reference sequence). The CDR3 length is 13 residues. V trimming: 3 bases; J trimming: 5 bases; junction bases outside the gene matches: 0. The chain's CDR3 is CASSLGQDQPQHF. The CDR3 bases are TGTGCCAGCAGCTTGGGACAGGATCAGCCCCAGCATTTT.

This clone was picked up one time. The chain links TRBV7-9 to TRBJ2-7; the D gene is possibly TRBD2 (5 bases). This CDR3 region has 16 residues. Germline CDR1 SEHNR, CDR2 FQNEAQ (reference sequence). With 1 base removed from V and 4 bases from J, the gap between germline ends came to 17 bases. The CDR3 DNA is TGTGCCAGCAGCTTAGGCGGGCCAGCAGAGCCTTACGAGCAGTACTTC. The encoded protein is CASSLGGPAEPYEQYF.

V gene TRBV6-1 combines with J gene TRBJ1-5; D remains ambiguous. CDR3 length equals 13 residues. CDR1 MNHNS and CDR2 SASEGT come from the germline V gene. V was cut by 3 bases and J by 2 bases, with 5 bases left in between. CDR3 protein: CASSELGNQPQHF. CDR3 sequence (DNA): TGTGCCAGCAGTGAGCTAGGCAATCAGCCCCAGCATTTT.

This chain uses TRBV11-3 with TRBJ2-7; 9 bases are a match to TRBD1. The germline gives CDR1 SGHNT, CDR2 YENEEA. The V segment lost 6 bases and the J segment 5 bases; nucleotides outside the gene matches: 11. The CDR3 is made up of 15 amino acids. CDR3 residues: CASSPGQGSYNEQYF. The CDR3 DNA reads as TGTGCCAGCAGTCCGGGACAGGGATCTTATAACGAGCAGTACTTC. Filled out from reference TRBV11-3 and TRBJ2-7, the complete variable domain reads EAGVVQSPRYKIIEKKQPVAFWCNPISGHNTLYWYLQNLGQGPELLIRYENEEAVDDSQLPKDRFSAERLKGVDSTLKIQPAELGDSAVYLCASSPGQGSYNEQYFGPGTRLTVT.

The rearrangement uses TRBV13 and TRBJ2-1; tentative D call: TRBD2 (6 bases). The CDR3 has 16 amino acids. The V gene lost 3 bases and the J gene lost 6 bases, with 18 bases spanning the gap. The germline V gene has CDR1 PRHDT and CDR2 FYEKMQ (reference sequence). CDR3 in DNA: TGTGCCAGCAGCTTCGCGGGACTCCACAACCCCAATGAGCAGTTCTTC. This sequence encodes CASSFAGLHNPNEQFF.

The chain recombines TRBV5-6 with TRBJ2-7; 9 bases fit TRBD1. V shed 3 bases and J 6 bases; nucleotides not matched to a gene: 7. The germline CDR1 and CDR2 sequences are SGHDT and YYEEEE. The CDR3 has 14 amino acids. Here the CDR3 reads CASSYMTGGSEQYF. The DNA for the CDR3 is TGTGCCAGCAGCTACATGACAGGGGGTAGCGAGCAGTACTTC. Full variable domain (outside the CDR3, taken from reference TRBV5-6 and TRBJ2-7): DAGVTQSPTHLIKTRGQQVTLRCSPKSGHDTVSWYQQALGQGPQFIFQYYEEEERQRGNFPDRFSGHQFPNYSSELNVNALLLGDSALYLCASSYMTGGSEQYFGPGTRLTVT.

V and J are TRBV27 and TRBJ2-7; 7 bases are a match to TRBD2. Per the germline V gene, CDR1 is MNHEY and CDR2 is SMNVEV (reference sequence). The CDR3 has 15 amino acids. V was clipped by 3 bases and J by 7 bases; unmatched bases: 12. CDR3 DNA: TGTGCCAGCAGTTTGGGGCTAGCGGCCCTGGGGGAGCAGTACTTC. It translates to CASSLGLAALGEQYF.

The V and J genes are TRBV27 and TRBJ1-5, with a weak D call TRBD1 (5 bases). Trimming took off 4 bases at V and 4 bases at J, with 14 bases between the two ends. The CDR3 runs to 15 residues. Germline V gene sequence: CDR1 MNHEY, CDR2 SMNVEV (reference sequence). The CDR3 sequence is CASSSRDGGNQPQHF. DNA of the CDR3: TGTGCCAGCAGTTCAAGGGACGGGGGAAATCAGCCCCAGCATTTT.

The chain couples TRBV5-4 to TRBJ2-1; D is possibly TRBD2 (6 bases). V lost 4 bases, J lost 4 bases, and 12 bases lay in between. This CDR3 has 14 residues. CDR1 and CDR2 (germline): SGHNT, YYREEE (reference sequence). The CDR3 is CASSIRDFYNEQFF. The CDR3 DNA is TGTGCCAGCAGCATCCGGGACTTTTACAATGAGCAGTTCTTC.

The chain has TRBV4-3 and TRBJ2-3, with TRBD2 identical over 14 bases. V gave up 4 bases and J gave up 6 bases; unmatched junction bases: 6. Germline CDR1 is LGHNA and CDR2 is YSLEER. The CDR3 runs to 16 residues. The CDR3 DNA follows: TGCGCCAGCAGCCTGGGGACTAGCGGGAGTTCGGATACGCAGTATTTT. It yields the protein CASSLGTSGSSDTQYF.

This chain connects TRBV9 to TRBJ1-5; the D is unclear. Germline V gene sequence: CDR1 SGDLS, CDR2 YYNGEE. The V gene lost 0 bases and the J gene lost 6 bases, with 13 bases spanning the gap. The CDR3 sequence is 15 residues long. CDR3 DNA: TGTGCCAGCAGCGTAGGCGGTTCTCCGAGTCAGCCCCAGCATTTT. Protein: CASSVGGSPSQPQHF.

The rearrangement joins TRBV10-3 to TRBJ2-1, with TRBD1 matching 10 bases. The CDR3 runs to 17 residues. CDR1 ENHRY and CDR2 SYGVKD come from the germline V gene. The J segment lost 2 bases and the V segment lost 3 bases, leaving 7 bases of the junction unmatched. The CDR3 DNA sequence: TGTGCCATCAGTGACCTCTCCGGGACAGGGGCCTACAATGAGCAGTTCTTC. This codes for CAISDLSGTGAYNEQFF.

The chain recombines TRBV27 with TRBJ2-7; D not resolved. The CDR3 is 13 amino acids. Per germline, CDR1 MNHEY and CDR2 SMNVEV (reference sequence). Trimming shortened V by 6 bases and J by 0 bases, and 9 bases separated the two germline ends. The CDR3 DNA reads TGTGCCAGCAGCCTCGTCAGCTCCTACGAGCAGTACTTC. This gives the protein CASSLVSSYEQYF.

The chain carries TRBV3-1 (or the pseudogene TRBV3-2) and TRBJ2-3; TRBD2 aligns across 11 bases. CDR3 length equals 17 residues. CDR1 LGHDT and CDR2 YNNKEL come from the germline V gene (reference sequence). V gave up 2 bases and J gave up 5 bases; unmatched junction bases: 9. The CDR3 is CASSQLGTTSGKDTQYF. CDR3 bases: TGTGCCAGCAGCCAATTGGGTACGACTAGCGGGAAAGATACGCAGTATTTT.

The rearrangement joins TRBV19 to TRBJ2-7; 7 bases are a match to TRBD1. The CDR3 is made up of 15 amino acids. From germline, CDR1 is LNHDA and CDR2 SQIVND (reference sequence). The J segment lost 2 bases and the V segment lost 6 bases, leaving 10 bases of the junction unmatched. CDR3 sequence (DNA): TGTGCCAGTAGAGCGACCGGGACAGCTACCTACGAGCAGTACTTC. Its translation: CASRATGTATYEQYF.

This clone showed up just a few times. This chain uses TRBV5-1 with TRBJ2-2; D is possibly TRBD2 (5 bases). V was trimmed by 0 bases and J by 13 bases, leaving 19 bases between them. The CDR3 is made up of 15 amino acids. Germline V CDR1 and CDR2: SGHRS, YFSETQ. In DNA form, the CDR3 reads TGCGCCAGCAGCTTGGGAGGGAGCGACCCGTCGGGGCTGTTTTTT. This codes for CASSLGGSDPSGLFF.